The sequence of this TCR beta chain was determined in a study of shared clonotypes between healthy human individuals. The overall study: Each donor's CD4 naive and CD4 memory cells filled three plates apiece, CD8 naive two, and CD8 memory one. General study findings and limits: Few donors limited the genetic and exposure-history diversity represented.

TCRdb's table, derived via immunoSEQ multiplex PCR, lists solely in-frame clones and lacks some. This table has around 700,000 clones, around 67% appearing once. Remarks on this clone: Its matching antigen is unknown.

Adult donors, all healthy and HIV-negative, had no recent acute infections or vaccinations. This receptor was identified in a woman aged 25 to 39 in good health. Sequenced sample: memory CD4+ T cells sorted from blood. Subset given: CD45RA-negative fraction.

CDR3 region: CASSYGGSTGEQFF. The CDR3 nucleotides read TGTGCCAGCAGTTACGGGGGATCAACGGGGGAGCAGTTCTTC. The rearrangement links TRBV6-5 to TRBJ2-1, with D perhaps assigned TRBD1 or TRBD2 (5 bases each). V dropped 2 bases and J dropped 10 bases, with 15 bases sitting between them. CDR3 length: 14 residues. Germline V gene data show CDR1 as MNHEY and CDR2 as SVGAGI.